One and the same sample provided the 27 T cell receptor beta chains below, sequenced in a study of blood T cells in healthy people across ages. Primers used in a second PCR of about 6 to 11 cycles were a sample-barcoded 5' primer and a J-beta primer mix. TCRdb itself ran the 5' RACE reads through MiXCR, one entry per CDR3 protein. Of hundreds of thousands of distinct CDR3 sequences listed, 25% to 30% were seen once; the top ten hold around 3%. The sample was also reused in another study, on T cells of mothers and their children.

Sequencing input: blood. The receptors come from a boy between 5 and 17 years old in good health.

This clonotype was counted only a few times. The chain links TRBV7-6 to TRBJ2-5, with TRBD2 identical over 10 bases. Matching the DNA end better, TRBJ2-1 makes the J call doubtful. Germline V lookup: CDR1 SGHVS, CDR2 FNYEAQ. This CDR3 has 16 residues. The CDR3 region has the DNA TGTGCCAGCAGCTTAGAAGCGGGGGGGCCCTGGAATGAGCAGTTCTTC. This gives the protein CASSLEAGGPWNEQFF.

A few counts support this clonotype. The V and J genes are TRBV3-1 and TRBJ2-3, with no clear D. V lost 7 bases, J lost 6 bases, and 20 bases lay in between. Per the germline V gene, CDR1 is LGHDT and CDR2 is YNNKEL (reference sequence). The CDR3 extends over 15 amino acids. The CDR3 bases are TGTGCCAGCAAGCTCAATTGGGCCTCCGGTGATACGCAGTATTTT. Translating gives CASKLNWASGDTQYF.

This clonotype was picked up a small number of times. The V gene is TRBV10-2, the J gene TRBJ2-1; D possibly corresponds to TRBD2 (6 bases). The CDR3 consists of 14 residues. V dropped 4 bases and J dropped 3 bases, with 10 bases sitting between them. The germline CDR1 and CDR2 sequences are WSHSY and SAAADI. DNA for the CDR3: TGCGCCAGCAGTGGGATCGGGGGCTACAATGAGCAGTTCTTC. Encoded protein: CASSGIGGYNEQFF.

The V call is TRBV28, the J call TRBJ2-1; 7 bases agree with TRBD1. Matching the DNA end better, TRBJ2-5 makes the J call doubtful. Germline CDR1 and CDR2: MDHEN and SYDVKM. The CDR3 totals 13 residues. CDR3 amino acids: CAREGGAGETQYF. The CDR3 nucleotides are TGTGCCAGGGAAGGGGGCGCGGGAGAGACCCAGTACTTC.

This CDR3 is CSARVPLANTEAFF. The CDR3 nucleotides are TGCAGTGCTAGAGTCCCCCTGGCGAACACTGAAGCTTTCTTT. The rearrangement links TRBV20-1 to TRBJ1-1; D uncertain. V was cut by 1 base and J by 1 base, with 10 bases left in between. Per germline, CDR1 DFQATT and CDR2 SNEGSKA (reference sequence). The CDR3 is made up of 14 amino acids.

Details on this clonotype: Germline and junction disagree at one end, which may indicate a read error. This chain uses TRBV18 with TRBJ2-6; D remains ambiguous. The CDR3 is 15 residues long. Looked up from germline, CDR1 is KGHSH and CDR2 is LQKENI. The CDR3 region has the DNA TGTGCCAGCTCTCCACTTTACTCTGGGGCCAACGTCCTGACTTTC. It codes for CASSPLYSGANVLTF.

This clonotype has just a few counts. V usage is TRBV7-9 and J usage is TRBJ2-5; D remains unclear. TRBJ2-1 explains the end of the DNA better; the J call may be wrong. CDR3 size: 15 residues. Germline assignment: CDR1 SEHNR and CDR2 FQNEAQ (reference sequence). CDR3 nucleotide sequence: TGTGCCAGCAGCCCCCGGGCCCTTGCCTACAATGAGCAGTTCTTC. It is translated as CASSPRALAYNEQFF.

There are a few counts of this clonotype. This chain uses TRBV29-1 with TRBJ2-7; 7 nucleotides line up with TRBD1. Germline V gene sequence: CDR1 SQVTM, CDR2 ANQGSEA. Losses at the gene ends were 3 bases for V and 2 bases for J; bases not matched to a gene: 10. This CDR3 comprises 15 residues. CDR3 nucleotide sequence: TGCAGCGTTGAGTCGGCCTTGGGACAGACCTACGAGCAGTACTTC. Translated, it gives CSVESALGQTYEQYF.

This clonotype was found a few times. This chain joins TRBV12-3 or TRBV12-4 and TRBJ2-5, with D perhaps matching TRBD1 or TRBD2 (5 bases each). The J call may be faulty, since TRBJ2-7 better matches the DNA end. The length of the CDR3 is 14 residues. The CDR3, as DNA: TGTGCCAGCAGCCCACACGGGGCGACCTACGAGCAGTACTTC. Translation: CASSPHGATYEQYF.

Comments on this clonotype: The final CDR3 position lacks the conserved phenylalanine or tryptophan, pointing to a likely read error. The genes are TRBV7-2 and TRBJ2-5; D remains unclear. The CDR3 extends over 12 amino acids. The ends were cut back, 1 base at V and 0 bases at J, with 0 bases in the middle. CDR1 and CDR2 from the germline V gene are SGHTA and FQGNSA. The CDR3 nucleotides read TGTGCCAGCAGCTTAGACCAAGAGACCCAGTACTAC. Its protein product is CASSLDQETQYY.

The sample holds a few counts of this clonotype. J is TRBJ2-7 and V is TRBV10-3; either TRBD1 or TRBD2 may fit D (5 bases each). Germline CDR1 ENHRY, CDR2 SYGVKD. V was clipped by 11 bases and J by 0 bases, with 14 bases between them. The CDR3 loop spans 13 amino acids. The CDR3 is CAAGDGSSYEQYF. In DNA form, the CDR3 reads TGTGCCGCCGGGGACGGGTCCTCCTACGAGCAGTACTTC.

This clonotype was counted many times. The chain is built from TRBV12-3 or TRBV12-4 and TRBJ2-5; 10 bases match TRBD2. The CDR3 loop spans 15 amino acids. The trim removed 5 bases at V and 5 bases at J, leaving 8 bases unmatched. The CDR3 reads CASSVSGGALETQYF. In nucleotides, the CDR3 is TGTGCCAGCAGTGTCAGCGGGGGGGCCCTGGAGACCCAGTACTTC.

Written as DNA, the CDR3 is TGCAGTGCCTCCCGGTCTCTCTATGGCTACACCTTC. This translates into CSASRSLYGYTF. The chain recombines TRBV20-1 with TRBJ1-2; D ambiguous. The CDR3 spans 12 residues. Trimming pared 6 bases from V and 4 bases from J, leaving 12 bases between. Germline CDR1 and CDR2: DFQATT and SNEGSKA (reference sequence).

This chain joins TRBV20-1 and TRBJ1-2, with D uncertain. The CDR3 has 13 residues. Germline V gene lookup returns CDR1 DFQATT and CDR2 SNEGSKA (reference sequence). V shed 6 bases and J shed 8 bases, with 19 bases lying between them. CDR3 sequence (DNA): TGCAGTGCGTGGATCGGGGTAGCCGGGGGCTACACCTTC. Translating gives CSAWIGVAGGYTF.

J is TRBJ2-5 and V is TRBV15; TRBD1 matches 8 bases. Gene TRBJ2-7 matches the end of the DNA better, so the J call may be wrong. The CDR3 consists of 14 residues. Germline V gives CDR1 LNHNV, CDR2 YYDKDF (reference sequence). The CDR3: CATSSDRDRNEQYF. DNA for the CDR3: TGTGCCACCAGCAGCGACCGGGACAGGAACGAGCAGTACTTC.

This clonotype was counted only a few times. The chain is built from TRBV6-1 and TRBJ2-1; 15 bases align to TRBD2. This CDR3 has 15 amino acids. The J segment lost 9 bases and the V segment lost 6 bases, leaving 6 bases of the junction unmatched. Germline values: CDR1 MNHNS, CDR2 SASEGT. The CDR3 loop reads CASSRWTSGRGEQFF. The DNA of the CDR3 is TGTGCCAGCAGCCGATGGACTAGCGGGAGGGGTGAGCAGTTCTTC.

The V and J genes are TRBV2 and TRBJ2-3, with a tentative D call TRBD1 (6 bases). CDR1 SNHLY and CDR2 FYNNEI come from the germline V gene. V dropped 7 bases and J dropped 3 bases, with 17 bases sitting between them. The CDR3 has 15 amino acids. Here the CDR3 DNA reads TGTGCCAGCATCCGGGACAACGGAAGGACAGATACGCAGTATTTT. Its translation: CASIRDNGRTDTQYF.

This clonotype came up a few times. The CDR3 coding sequence is TGCGCCAGCAGCTGGGACAGGGGCGGTGGAAACACCATATATTTT. Its protein product is CASSWDRGGGNTIYF. This chain uses TRBV5-1 with TRBJ1-3; 10 bases align to TRBD1. J gave up 3 bases and V 3 bases, and 3 bases lay outside the gene matches. Germline V CDR1 and CDR2: SGHRS, YFSETQ. CDR3 size: 15 residues.

The chain employs TRBV9 and TRBJ2-2; TRBD1 agrees at 8 bases. The germline V gene has CDR1 SGDLS and CDR2 YYNGEE. CDR3 length: 15 residues. V was clipped by 4 bases and J by 4 bases; unmatched bases: 6. The CDR3 region is CASSRQGSSTGELFF. CDR3 bases: TGTGCCAGCAGCAGACAGGGGTCGAGCACCGGGGAGCTGTTTTTT. Filled out from reference TRBV9 and TRBJ2-2, the complete variable domain reads DSGVTQTPKHLITATGQRVTLRCSPRSGDLSVYWYQQSLDQGLQFLIQYYNGEERAKGNILERFSAQQFPDLHSELNLSSLELGDSALYFCASSRQGSSTGELFFGEGSRLTVL.

The chain joins TRBV27 to TRBJ1-4; the D gene is possibly TRBD1 (6 bases). This CDR3 region has 19 residues. Deletions cut 6 bases from V and 7 bases from J, with 30 bases between. The germline V gene encodes CDR1 MNHEY and CDR2 SMNVEV (reference sequence). The DNA for the CDR3 is TGTGCCAGCAGCCCCGAAGGGTGGGGACACCTCCCCATAAGTGAAAAACTGTTTTTT. This codes for CASSPEGWGHLPISEKLFF.

V is TRBV12-3 or TRBV12-4 and J is TRBJ2-1; 13 nucleotides align to TRBD2. With 6 bases clipped from V and 5 bases from J, the junction kept 7 bases outside the gene matches. CDR3 length: 16 residues. DNA of the CDR3: TGTGCCAGCAGGCAGACTAGCGGGGGGCCCCACAATGAGCAGTTCTTC. Translating it yields CASRQTSGGPHNEQFF.

In its sample, this clonotype was seen a few times. V usage is TRBV11-2 and J usage is TRBJ2-1; no reliable D call. V lost 5 bases and J lost 4, with 15 bases in between. Germline-derived CDR1 and CDR2 are SGHAT and FQNNGV. This CDR3 is built from 15 residues. CDR3 DNA: TGTGCCAGCAGCCTCAGGAACATCCTTTACAATGAGCAGTTCTTC. The encoded protein is CASSLRNILYNEQFF.

The chain joins TRBV6-5 to TRBJ2-2; 7 positions match TRBD1. Per germline, CDR1 MNHEY and CDR2 SVGAGI. The V gene end was trimmed by 2 bases and the J gene end by 7 bases; junction bases not matched to a gene: 13. The CDR3 runs to 17 residues. The DNA for the CDR3 is TGTGCCAGCAGTTACAAGGGCACAGGGGCGGCAGTCGGGGAGCTGTTTTTT. It is translated as CASSYKGTGAAVGELFF.

This clonotype appeared a single time. This chain connects TRBV7-9 to TRBJ2-5; possible D gene TRBD1, 6 bases. The DNA end is more similar to TRBJ2-7, so the J call may be wrong. The germline CDR1 and CDR2 sequences are SEHNR and FQNEAQ (reference sequence). The CDR3 runs to 14 residues. The CDR3 bases are TGTGCCAGCAGCTCCCGGACAGAAGCCTACGAGCAGTACTTC. Translated, it gives CASSSRTEAYEQYF.

The chain joins TRBV30 to TRBJ1-5, with D uncertain. V lost 1 base, J lost 0 bases, and 7 bases lay in between. The CDR3 consists of 14 residues. From germline, CDR1 is GTSNPN and CDR2 SVGIG (reference sequence). The CDR3 sequence: CAWSEVYSNQPQHF. The CDR3 nucleotides are TGTGCCTGGAGTGAGGTTTATAGCAATCAGCCCCAGCATTTT.

This clonotype was picked up a small number of times. V is TRBV20-1 and J is TRBJ2-5, with D possibly matching TRBD1 (5 bases). Trimming pared 3 bases from V and 4 bases from J, leaving 12 bases between. The CDR3 spans 13 residues. Germline V lookup: CDR1 DFQATT, CDR2 SNEGSKA (reference sequence). CDR3 nucleotides: TGCAGTGCTAGCAGGGTTTCAGGAGAGACCCAGTACTTC. It yields the protein CSASRVSGETQYF.

The V call is TRBV20-1, the J call TRBJ2-1; D uncertain. The better agreement between TRBJ2-5 and the DNA end casts doubt on the J call. The CDR3 length is 13 residues. Germline CDR1 and CDR2: DFQATT and SNEGSKA (reference sequence). CDR3 in DNA: TGCAGTGCTAGAATGGCCGGGCGGGAGACCCAGTACTTC. Its translation: CSARMAGRETQYF.